This is a list of T cell receptor beta chains from one sample in a study of identical twins. Using its own MiXCR run on the 5' RACE reads, TCRdb lists one record per CDR3 protein. The data hold hundreds of thousands of distinct CDR3 sequences, with 9% to 15% observed a single time. This sample was shared with a second study, whose subject was yellow fever vaccine responses in identical twins.

Sequencing input: CD8+ T cells sorted from blood. These receptors were obtained from a woman between 18 and 29 years old in good health. Each CDR3 is given with its conserved first and last residue. Each record gives: V gene, clone size, J gene, D gene, CDR3 length, CDR3 DNA, CDR3 protein. A D gene is named only where the DNA matches it firmly. Not every row has a clone size; where given, it reads once, few, many or a size class.

TRBV10-2	-	TRBJ1-2	-	16	TGCGCCAGCAGAACCGGAATTGGGGGGGAGGTCTATGGCTACACCTTC	CASRTGIGGEVYGYTF
TRBV12-3/TRBV12-4	-	TRBJ2-1	TRBD2	15	TGTGCCAGCAGTCCCTCGGGACTAGCATTAGATGAGCAGTTCTTC	CASSPSGLALDEQFF
TRBV12-3/TRBV12-4	few	TRBJ2-2	-	16	TGTGCCAGCAGTTTTGTACGGGTCGCGGACACCGGGGAGCTGTTTTTT	CASSFVRVADTGELFF
TRBV20-1	-	TRBJ2-3	-	16	TGCTGTGCTAGCCTCAGCGGACCCGATTTATATGATACGCAGTATTTT	CCASLSGPDLYDTQYF
TRBV28	few	TRBJ1-2	-	13	TGTGCCAGCAGTTTAGGTGGCAAGAATGGCTACACCTTC	CASSLGGKNGYTF
TRBV3-1	many	TRBJ2-3	-	13	TGTGCCAGCAGCCAAGAGGGCACAGATACGCAGTATTTT	CASSQEGTDTQYF
TRBV4-1	-	TRBJ1-1	-	14	TGCGCCAGCAGCCAAGGCAGCATGAACACTGAAGCTTTCTTT	CASSQGSMNTEAFF
TRBV3-1	-	TRBJ2-1	-	17	TGTGCCTGCACCACCCAGGACCCACCAAGCTCCTACAATGAGCAGTTCTTC	CACTTQDPPSSYNEQFF
TRBV5-5	few	TRBJ2-1	TRBD2	16	TGTGCCAGCAGCGCGTCCACGGGACTACTCTGGTATGAGCAGTTCTTC	CASSASTGLLWYEQFF
TRBV20-1	many	TRBJ2-3	TRBD2	15	TGCAGTGCTAGTCAGGGCGGGAGGGCCGAGGATACGCAGTATTTT	CSASQGGRAEDTQYF
TRBV27	few	TRBJ2-5	-	13	TGTGCCAGCAGTTTATATGGGGGGGAGACCCAGTACTTC	CASSLYGGETQYF
TRBV7-9	-	TRBJ2-1	TRBD2	12	TGTGCCGGGGGGGCTAGCGGGAATGAGCAGTTCTTC	CAGGASGNEQFF
TRBV5-1	few	TRBJ2-1	TRBD2	18	TGCGCCAGCAGCTTGGCTCTAGCGGGGAGCTCCACCTCCAGTGAGCAGTTCTTC	CASSLALAGSSTSSEQFF
TRBV29-1	few	TRBJ2-1	-	13	TGCAGCGCCTTAGGGGCCTACGCCTATGAGCAGTTCTTC	CSALGAYAYEQFF
TRBV20-1	few	TRBJ2-1	TRBD2	14	TGCAGTGCCCATATCTCGGGGGGCTACAATGAGCAGTTCTTC	CSAHISGGYNEQFF
TRBV29-1	-	TRBJ1-1	-	14	TGCAGCGTTGTAAAGGGAAGCGGGACCACTGAAGCTTTCTTT	CSVVKGSGTTEAFF
TRBV24-1	-	TRBJ2-1	TRBD2	15	TGTGCCACCAGTGATTTTGACGGGGGGGCGAGTGAGCAGTTCTTC	CATSDFDGGASEQFF
TRBV6-5	few	TRBJ2-3	-	15	TGTGCCAGCAGTTATGTGGAGGGGGGCACAGATACGCAGTATTTT	CASSYVEGGTDTQYF
TRBV12-3/TRBV12-4	many	TRBJ1-1	TRBD1	15	TGTGCCAGCAGTTTATCCGGGACAGGGAGGACTGAAGCTTTCTTT	CASSLSGTGRTEAFF
TRBV28	-	TRBJ2-7	TRBD1	15	TGTGCCAGCAGTTTTTCTTCCCAGGGGGCGAGGGAGCAGTACTTC	CASSFSSQGAREQYF
TRBV27	many	TRBJ2-7	TRBD2	14	TGTGCCAGCAGTTCAGGCGGGAGGATCTACGAGCAGTACTTC	CASSSGGRIYEQYF
TRBV2	-	TRBJ2-3	TRBD2	15	TGTGCCAGCAGTGGGGGCGGGAGATCAACAGATACGCAGTATTTT	CASSGGGRSTDTQYF
TRBV7-7	few	TRBJ2-2	TRBD1	18	TGTGCCAGCAGCCCCACCGTGACGGGACAGGGGGCGCACGGGGAGCTGTTTTTT	CASSPTVTGQGAHGELFF
TRBV6-2/TRBV6-3	-	TRBJ2-2	TRBD2	21	TGTGCCAGCAGTTACTCTAAACCCCCCCTGACTAGCGGGAGGGCCGCCGGGGAGCTGTTTTTT	CASSYSKPPLTSGRAAGELFF
TRBV7-9	-	TRBJ2-5	TRBD2	17	TGTGCCAGCAGCGATCTCTCTAGCGGGAGATATTTGGAGACCCAGTACTTC	CASSDLSSGRYLETQYF
TRBV3-1	few	TRBJ2-7	-	15	TGTGCCAGCAGCCAAGTCACAGGGCTGGCCTACGAGCAGTACTTC	CASSQVTGLAYEQYF
TRBV6-1	few	TRBJ2-7	TRBD1	15	TGTGCCAGCAGTGACGGGGAGACAGGGCCCTACGAGCAGTACTTC	CASSDGETGPYEQYF
TRBV20-1	-	TRBJ2-5	TRBD2	22	TGCAGTGCTAGACCCCTCCCTCGGGGGGGACTAGCGGACGAAAGGGGGCCAGAGACCCAGTACTTC	CSARPLPRGGLADERGPETQYF
TRBV20-1	-	TRBJ2-1	-	13	TGCAGTGCTAGAGATCCGGAGTACAATGAGCAGTTCTTC	CSARDPEYNEQFF
TRBV7-2	few	TRBJ2-5	-	13	TGTGCCAGCAGCTTAGGGGTCTGGGAGACCCAGTACTTC	CASSLGVWETQYF
TRBV29-1	many	TRBJ2-7	-	15	TGCAGCGTTGAAGATAGGGCAGGGTTGGGCTACGAGCAGTACTTC	CSVEDRAGLGYEQYF
TRBV11-2	few	TRBJ2-3	TRBD1	18	TGTGCCAGCAGCTTAGTATCAGGGACAGGGGGGAGGACAGATACGCAGTATTTT	CASSLVSGTGGRTDTQYF
TRBV7-8	-	TRBJ2-1	-	14	TGTGCCAGCAGCTTAGAGTCGGGAGTCCATGAGCAGTTCTTC	CASSLESGVHEQFF
TRBV28	-	TRBJ2-3	TRBD2	15	TGTGCCAGCAGTCCTGAGCGGGAGGGCACAGATACGCAGTATTTT	CASSPEREGTDTQYF
TRBV6-1	few	TRBJ2-1	TRBD2	14	TGTGCCAGCATAGTGGCGGGAGGCCCTGTTGAGCAGTTCTTC	CASIVAGGPVEQFF
TRBV7-6	few	TRBJ1-1	-	14	TGTGCCAGCAGCTTACGCAGCTTGAACACTGAAGCTTTCTTT	CASSLRSLNTEAFF